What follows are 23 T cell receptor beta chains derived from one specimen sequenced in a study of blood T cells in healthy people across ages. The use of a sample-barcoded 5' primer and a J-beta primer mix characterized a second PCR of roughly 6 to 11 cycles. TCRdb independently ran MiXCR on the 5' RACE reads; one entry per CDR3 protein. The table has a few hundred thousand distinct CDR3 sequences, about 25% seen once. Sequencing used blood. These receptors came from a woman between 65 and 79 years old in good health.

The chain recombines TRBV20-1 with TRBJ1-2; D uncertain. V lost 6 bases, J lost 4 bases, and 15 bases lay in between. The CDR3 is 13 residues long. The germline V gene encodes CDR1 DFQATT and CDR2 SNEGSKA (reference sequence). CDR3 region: CSAPIGQAYGYTF. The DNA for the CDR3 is TGCAGTGCCCCAATTGGGCAGGCCTATGGCTACACCTTC.

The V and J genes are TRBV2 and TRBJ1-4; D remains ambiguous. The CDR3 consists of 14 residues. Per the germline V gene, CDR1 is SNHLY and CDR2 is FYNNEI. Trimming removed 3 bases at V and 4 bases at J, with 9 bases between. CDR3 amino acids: CASSEELDNEKLFF. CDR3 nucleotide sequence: TGTGCCAGCAGTGAGGAACTGGATAATGAAAAACTGTTTTTT.

CDR3 sequence (DNA): TGCGCCAGCAGCCAAGATGTGACTAGCGGGGGGGACCAAGAGACCCAGTACTTC. Its translation is CASSQDVTSGGDQETQYF. The chain links TRBV4-3 to TRBJ2-5; the match to TRBD2 covers 14 bases. Germline V CDR1 and CDR2: LGHNA, YSLEER. J was trimmed by 0 bases and V by 0 bases; bases with no gene match: 3. This CDR3 has 18 amino acids.

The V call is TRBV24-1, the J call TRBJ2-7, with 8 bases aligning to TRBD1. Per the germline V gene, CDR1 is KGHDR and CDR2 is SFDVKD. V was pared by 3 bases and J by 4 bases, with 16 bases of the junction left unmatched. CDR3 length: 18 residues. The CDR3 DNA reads TGTGCCACCAGTGATGCTGATCCCGGACAGGGCCTAGGTTACGAGCAGTACTTC. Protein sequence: CATSDADPGQGLGYEQYF.

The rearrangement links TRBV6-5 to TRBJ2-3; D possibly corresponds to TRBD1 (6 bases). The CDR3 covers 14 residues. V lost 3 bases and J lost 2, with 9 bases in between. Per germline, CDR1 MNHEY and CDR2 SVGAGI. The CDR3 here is CASSYNRDTDTQYF. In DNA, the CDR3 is TGTGCCAGCAGTTATAACAGGGACACAGATACGCAGTATTTT.

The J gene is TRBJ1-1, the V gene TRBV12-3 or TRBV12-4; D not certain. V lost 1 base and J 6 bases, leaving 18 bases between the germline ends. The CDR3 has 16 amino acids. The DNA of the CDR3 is TGTGCCAGCAGTTTAGGTAGAGCGGAAGGTAAGGCTGAAGCTTTCTTT. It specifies CASSLGRAEGKAEAFF.

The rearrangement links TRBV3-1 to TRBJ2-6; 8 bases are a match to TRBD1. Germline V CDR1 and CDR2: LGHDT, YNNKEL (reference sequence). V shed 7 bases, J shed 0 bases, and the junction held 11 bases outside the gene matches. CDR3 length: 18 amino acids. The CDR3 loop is CASTQLTGVVSGANVLTF. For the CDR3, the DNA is TGTGCCAGCACTCAGTTGACAGGGGTGGTCTCTGGGGCCAACGTCCTGACTTTC.

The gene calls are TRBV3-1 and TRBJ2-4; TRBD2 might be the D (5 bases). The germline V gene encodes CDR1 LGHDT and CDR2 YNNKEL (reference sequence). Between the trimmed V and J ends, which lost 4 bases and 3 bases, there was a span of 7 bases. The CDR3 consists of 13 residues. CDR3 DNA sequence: TGTGCCAGCAGCCCGGGATACAAAAACATTCAGTACTTC. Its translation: CASSPGYKNIQYF.

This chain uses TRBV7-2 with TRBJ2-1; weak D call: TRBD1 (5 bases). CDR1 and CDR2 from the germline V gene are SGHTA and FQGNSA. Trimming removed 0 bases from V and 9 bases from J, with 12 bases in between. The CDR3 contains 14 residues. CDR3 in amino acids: CASSLAGPGTEQFF. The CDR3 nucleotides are TGTGCCAGCAGCTTAGCGGGGCCGGGCACTGAGCAGTTCTTC.

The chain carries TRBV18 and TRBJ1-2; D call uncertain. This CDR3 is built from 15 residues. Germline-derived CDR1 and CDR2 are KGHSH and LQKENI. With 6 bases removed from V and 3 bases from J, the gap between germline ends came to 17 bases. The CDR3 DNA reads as TGTGCCAGCTCCCCGCCAGCTGGGGAATACTATGGCTACACCTTC. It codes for CASSPPAGEYYGYTF.

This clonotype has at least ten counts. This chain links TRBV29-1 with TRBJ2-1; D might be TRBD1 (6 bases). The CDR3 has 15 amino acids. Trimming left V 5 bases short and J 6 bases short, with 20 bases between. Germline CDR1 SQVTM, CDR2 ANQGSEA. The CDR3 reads CSVTGSHTFSNEQFF. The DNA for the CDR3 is TGCAGCGTTACAGGGTCCCACACCTTCTCCAATGAGCAGTTCTTC.

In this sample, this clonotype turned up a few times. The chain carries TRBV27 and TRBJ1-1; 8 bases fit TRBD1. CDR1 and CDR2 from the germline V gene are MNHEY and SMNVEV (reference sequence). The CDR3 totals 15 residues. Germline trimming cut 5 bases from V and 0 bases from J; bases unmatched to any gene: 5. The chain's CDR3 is CASSLRTGLNTEAFF. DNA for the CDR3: TGTGCCAGCAGTCTCCGGACAGGGCTGAACACTGAAGCTTTCTTT.

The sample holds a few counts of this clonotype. The chain's CDR3 is CSAREVRNPEKLFF. The CDR3 nucleotides are TGCAGTGCTAGAGAGGTTAGAAACCCGGAAAAACTGTTTTTT. The rearrangement joins TRBV20-1 to TRBJ1-4; no firm D call. Trimming cost V 0 bases and J 8 bases, with 13 bases left between them. The CDR3 is 14 amino acids. From germline, CDR1 is DFQATT and CDR2 SNEGSKA (reference sequence).

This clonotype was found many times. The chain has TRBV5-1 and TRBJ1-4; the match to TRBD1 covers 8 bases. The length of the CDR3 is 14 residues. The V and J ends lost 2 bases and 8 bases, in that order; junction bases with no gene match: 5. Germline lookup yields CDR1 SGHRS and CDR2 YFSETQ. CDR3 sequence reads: CASSFDRGDEKLFF. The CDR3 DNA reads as TGCGCCAGCAGCTTCGACAGGGGCGACGAAAAACTGTTTTTT.

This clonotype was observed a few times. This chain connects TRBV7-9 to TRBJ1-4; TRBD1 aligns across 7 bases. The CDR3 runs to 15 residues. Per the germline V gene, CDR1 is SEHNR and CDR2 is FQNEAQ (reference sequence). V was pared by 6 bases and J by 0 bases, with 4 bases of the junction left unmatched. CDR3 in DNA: TGTGCCAGCAGTTGGGGGACAGCAACTAATGAAAAACTGTTTTTT. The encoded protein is CASSWGTATNEKLFF.

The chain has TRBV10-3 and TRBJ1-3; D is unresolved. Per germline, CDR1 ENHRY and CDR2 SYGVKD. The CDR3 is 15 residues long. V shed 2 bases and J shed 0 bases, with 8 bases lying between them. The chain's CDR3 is CAISERSHSGNTIYF. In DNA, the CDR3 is TGTGCCATCAGTGAGAGAAGTCACTCTGGAAACACCATATATTTT.

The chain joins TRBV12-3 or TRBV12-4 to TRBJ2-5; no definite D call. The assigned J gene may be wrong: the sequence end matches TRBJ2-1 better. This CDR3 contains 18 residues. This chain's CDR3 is CASRPSWSGHFLYNEQFF. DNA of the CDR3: TGTGCCAGCAGGCCGTCGTGGTCAGGTCACTTCTTGTACAATGAGCAGTTCTTC.

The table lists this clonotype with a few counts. For the CDR3, the DNA is TGCAGTGCTAAGGTCAGCCAGGTCACAGATACGCAGTATTTT. This encodes CSAKVSQVTDTQYF. The V and J genes are TRBV20-1 and TRBJ2-3; D uncertain. The V end lost 4 bases, the J end lost 2 bases, and 13 bases lay between the germline ends. The CDR3 sequence is 14 residues long. Germline V lookup: CDR1 DFQATT, CDR2 SNEGSKA (reference sequence).

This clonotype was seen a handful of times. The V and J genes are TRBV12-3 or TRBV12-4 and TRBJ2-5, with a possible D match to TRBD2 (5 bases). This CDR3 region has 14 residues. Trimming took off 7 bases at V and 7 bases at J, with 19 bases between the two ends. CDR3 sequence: CASTNGLAARTQYF. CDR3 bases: TGTGCCAGCACTAACGGTCTAGCCGCCCGGACCCAGTACTTC.

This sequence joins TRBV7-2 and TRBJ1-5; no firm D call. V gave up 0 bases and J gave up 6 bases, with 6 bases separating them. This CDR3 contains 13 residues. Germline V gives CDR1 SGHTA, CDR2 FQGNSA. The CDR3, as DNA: TGTGCCAGCAGCTTAGCCCTACGTCAGCCCCAGCATTTT. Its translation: CASSLALRQPQHF.

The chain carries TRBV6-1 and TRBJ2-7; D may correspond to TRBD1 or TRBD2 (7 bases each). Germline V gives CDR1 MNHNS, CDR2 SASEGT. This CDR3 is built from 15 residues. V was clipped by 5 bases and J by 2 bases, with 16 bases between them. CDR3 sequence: CASSPRQGGTYEQYF. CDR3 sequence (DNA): TGTGCCAGCAGTCCACGACAGGGAGGGACCTACGAGCAGTACTTC.

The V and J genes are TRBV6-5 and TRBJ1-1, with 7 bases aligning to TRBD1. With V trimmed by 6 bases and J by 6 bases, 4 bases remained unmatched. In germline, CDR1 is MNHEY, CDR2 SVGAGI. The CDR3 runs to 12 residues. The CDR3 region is CASRPGTAEAFF. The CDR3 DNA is TGTGCCAGCAGACCAGGGACAGCTGAAGCTTTCTTT.

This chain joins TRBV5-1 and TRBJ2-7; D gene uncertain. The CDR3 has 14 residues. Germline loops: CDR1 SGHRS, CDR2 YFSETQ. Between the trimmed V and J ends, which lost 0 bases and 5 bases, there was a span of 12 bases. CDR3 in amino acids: CASSLGQTIHEQYF. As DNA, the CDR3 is TGCGCCAGCAGCTTGGGGCAGACCATCCACGAGCAGTACTTC.